This TCR beta chain emerged from a study of OX40 agonist ivuxolimab in advanced cancers. Only in-frame clones appear in the TCRdb table, and some are missing; sequencing was by immunoSEQ multiplex PCR. The sample has tens of thousands of clones, 80% to 90% seen once. The germline V and J ends were trimmed by 5 bases and 6 bases, with 7 bases remaining between them. From germline, CDR1 is SGHTA and CDR2 FQGTGA. This CDR3 spans 12 amino acids. The receptor was derived from an adult with an advanced solid tumor such as melanoma, head and neck, liver or kidney cancer. The specimen comprised CD4+ or CD8+ T cells sorted from blood, sampled in a trial of the OX40 agonist ivuxolimab. V usage is TRBV7-3 and J usage is TRBJ2-2; no definite D call. The DNA of the CDR3 is TGTGCCAGCAGCCGTATAGCCGGGGAGCTGTTTTTT. Translated: CASSRIAGELFF.